This TCR beta chain is drawn from a study of T cells in localized non-small cell lung cancer. Study results and caveats: Adjacent lung held a median 57 of the top 100 tumor clones.

The V gene end was trimmed by 4 bases and the J gene end by 4 bases; junction bases not matched to a gene: 7. Germline V gene lookup returns CDR1 MNHNS and CDR2 SASEGT. The CDR3 length is 15 residues. The repertoire was sequenced with immunoSEQ multiplex PCR; TCRdb's copy has only in-frame clones and lacks some. The sample has about 17,000 clones, around 82% seen once. Regarding this clone: What it binds is unknown.

Sequencing used peripheral blood, obtained before any cancer treatment. The chain couples TRBV6-1 to TRBJ1-3; 7 positions match TRBD1. The TCR originated in an older male donor with stage III lung adenocarcinoma. In DNA, the CDR3 is TGTGCCAGCAGTGGAACTACAGGGGTCGGAAACACCATATATTTT. It yields the protein CASSGTTGVGNTIYF.